The rows below give T cell receptor beta chains drawn from one sample of a study of regulatory T cells in long-lasting Graves disease. TCRdb re-called the multiplex PCR reads with MiXCR, one entry per CDR3 protein. The repertoire holds about 400,000 distinct CDR3 sequences, around 16% seen once, with roughly 7.7% in the top ten. This sample also belongs to another study, concerning T cells in Graves' hyperthyroidism and ophthalmopathy.

The sample was peripheral blood mononuclear cells (PBMCs), taken at new diagnosis, from a patient treated with antithyroid drugs. These receptors all come from a woman in her thirties or forties with Graves disease. CDR3s include the opening cysteine and the closing phenylalanine or tryptophan. Fields, in order: V gene, J gene, CDR3 protein.

v_gene: TRBV7-8; j_gene: TRBJ2-3; CDR3aa: CASGRGPRGGSTDTQYF
v_gene: TRBV20-1; j_gene: TRBJ2-3; CDR3aa: CSARGTGEPGTDTQYF
v_gene: TRBV11-1; j_gene: TRBJ2-1; CDR3aa: CASKAGGRNEQFF
v_gene: TRBV12-5; j_gene: TRBJ2-1; CDR3aa: CASGQAIRAGYNEQFF
v_gene: TRBV29-1; j_gene: TRBJ1-1; CDR3aa: CSVPGNTEAFF
v_gene: TRBV6-2/TRBV6-3; j_gene: TRBJ2-3; CDR3aa: CASSYELTDTQYF
v_gene: TRBV6-5; j_gene: TRBJ2-7; CDR3aa: CASSYAGQSYEQYF
v_gene: TRBV19; j_gene: TRBJ1-2; CDR3aa: CASSIRGTNGYTF
v_gene: TRBV2; j_gene: TRBJ2-3; CDR3aa: CASSEQGAGDTQYF
v_gene: TRBV20-1; j_gene: TRBJ1-2; CDR3aa: CSARDLMTGGGYTF
v_gene: TRBV9; j_gene: TRBJ2-3; CDR3aa: CASSGPTGVGDTQYF
v_gene: TRBV9; j_gene: TRBJ1-1; CDR3aa: CASSVDARGNTEAFF
v_gene: TRBV12-3/TRBV12-4; j_gene: TRBJ1-6; CDR3aa: CASSLGPTNSPLHF
v_gene: TRBV11-2; j_gene: TRBJ2-1; CDR3aa: CASGDRGYNEQFF
v_gene: TRBV7-8; j_gene: TRBJ2-2; CDR3aa: CASSPGLAWRAGELFF
v_gene: TRBV6-1; j_gene: TRBJ2-2; CDR3aa: CASADSNTGELFF
v_gene: TRBV5-1; j_gene: TRBJ1-1; CDR3aa: CASSRTQTNTEAFF
v_gene: TRBV14; j_gene: TRBJ2-7; CDR3aa: CASSQVSTGEQYF
v_gene: TRBV2; j_gene: TRBJ1-1; CDR3aa: CASSNPAGRQRMNTEAFF
v_gene: TRBV25-1; j_gene: TRBJ2-3; CDR3aa: CASSEYLPPSGSVNTQYF
v_gene: TRBV3-1; j_gene: TRBJ2-4; CDR3aa: CASSQGLAGPVLNIQYF
v_gene: TRBV10-3; j_gene: TRBJ1-2; CDR3aa: CAIRALDRNYGYTF
v_gene: TRBV6-2/TRBV6-3; j_gene: TRBJ2-3; CDR3aa: CASRTRTSGSWTDTQYF
v_gene: TRBV12-3/TRBV12-4; j_gene: TRBJ2-5; CDR3aa: CASSLTAKETQYF
v_gene: TRBV7-2; j_gene: TRBJ2-1; CDR3aa: CASSLVGTRTNEQFF
v_gene: TRBV18; j_gene: TRBJ1-1; CDR3aa: CASSQDRGTEAFF
v_gene: TRBV6-1; j_gene: TRBJ2-1; CDR3aa: CASSELPDNDYNEQFF
v_gene: TRBV7-6; j_gene: TRBJ2-7; CDR3aa: CASSLTDRGREQYF
v_gene: TRBV19; j_gene: TRBJ1-1; CDR3aa: CASKGTPPENTEAFF
v_gene: TRBV2; j_gene: TRBJ2-4; CDR3aa: CASSSFSGQGAIAKNIQYF
v_gene: TRBV28; j_gene: TRBJ2-5; CDR3aa: CASTLGQYETQYF
v_gene: TRBV10-3; j_gene: TRBJ2-1; CDR3aa: CAIRKGQGGYEQFF
v_gene: TRBV2; j_gene: TRBJ2-3; CDR3aa: CASRELADTQYF
v_gene: TRBV5-1; j_gene: TRBJ2-7; CDR3aa: CASTPGTGFYEQYF
v_gene: TRBV11-2; j_gene: TRBJ2-3; CDR3aa: CASRQGGTDTQYF
v_gene: TRBV2; j_gene: TRBJ2-5; CDR3aa: CASGWFAETQYF
v_gene: TRBV7-3; j_gene: TRBJ2-3; CDR3aa: CASSQGLALDTQYF
v_gene: TRBV28; j_gene: .; CDR3aa: CASSPYRGRIDTQHF
v_gene: TRBV11-2; j_gene: TRBJ2-1; CDR3aa: CASSLGRSGTYYNEQFF
v_gene: TRBV5-5; j_gene: TRBJ2-7; CDR3aa: CASSGDIYEQYF